This T cell receptor beta chain was sequenced in a study of T cells expressing NK-cell markers. This CDR3 has 14 amino acids. Germline loops: CDR1 MNHNS, CDR2 SASEGT. TCRdb derives one entry per CDR3 protein from the 5' RACE reads, leaving out DNA. Across roughly 180,000 distinct CDR3 sequences, the top ten clones capture 20% of the sample. The receptor comes from a man between 18 and 69 years old in good health. The chain is built from TRBV6-1 and TRBJ1-1; the D call from TCRdb, TRBD1, cannot be confirmed without DNA. The source material was blood T cells: a sorted CD56 or NKG2C T cell subset, CD4+ or CD8+ T cells, or bulk PBMC T cells (not recorded which). The CDR3 spells CASNEQGASTEAFF.